This T cell receptor (beta chain) is from a study of T cell responses to AZD1222 COVID-19 vaccine. Study-level results: No repertoire was sampled before or during the peak T cell response, only after it.

This clone came up many times. Its antigen is currently unknown. Some clones are missing from TCRdb's copy, which holds only in-frame ones; the method was immunoSEQ multiplex PCR. The sample lists approximately 61,000 clones, about four fifths occurring once. The CDR3 has 16 amino acids. The germline V gene encodes CDR1 MDHEN and CDR2 SYDVKM. Losses at the gene ends were 1 base for V and 6 bases for J; bases not matched to a gene: 7. This TCR came from an adult who received the AZD1222 COVID-19 vaccine. The chain carries TRBV28 and TRBJ1-2; 11 positions agree with TRBD1. Specimen: peripheral blood, collected 28 days after the second AZD1222 dose. CDR3 nucleotide sequence: TGTGCCAGCAGTTTATTTCGGACAGGGGGCCGTGATGGCTACACCTTC. It specifies CASSLFRTGGRDGYTF.